A single TCR beta chain is shown here with its context. The antigen remains undetermined. Method: immunoSEQ multiplex PCR; TCRdb's copy keeps in-frame clones and lacks some. This repertoire shows roughly 2,300,000 clones, roughly 90% found once; its top ten account for around 0.4%. The data stem from a study of shared clonotypes between healthy human individuals. The CDR3 totals 16 residues. V dropped 2 bases and J dropped 0 bases, with 14 bases sitting between them. Germline V lookup: CDR1 GTSNPN, CDR2 SVGIG (reference sequence). Study findings and constraints: Represented diversity (both genetic and exposure-history) was limited by the small number of donors. Clonotypes that were shared across a few donors made up roughly 5.2% of naive CD4 clonotypes.

The V and J genes are TRBV30 and TRBJ1-3; weak D call: TRBD1 (6 bases). The sample consisted of naive CD4+ T cells from PBMCs. Subset given: CD45RA+ positively selected. This sequence originates from a young man in good health. Some clones in this sample may be carry-over from other donors' samples. CDR3: CAWSLRGARSGNTIYF. In nucleotides, the CDR3 is TGTGCCTGGAGTCTCCGGGGGGCGCGCTCTGGAAACACCATATATTTT.